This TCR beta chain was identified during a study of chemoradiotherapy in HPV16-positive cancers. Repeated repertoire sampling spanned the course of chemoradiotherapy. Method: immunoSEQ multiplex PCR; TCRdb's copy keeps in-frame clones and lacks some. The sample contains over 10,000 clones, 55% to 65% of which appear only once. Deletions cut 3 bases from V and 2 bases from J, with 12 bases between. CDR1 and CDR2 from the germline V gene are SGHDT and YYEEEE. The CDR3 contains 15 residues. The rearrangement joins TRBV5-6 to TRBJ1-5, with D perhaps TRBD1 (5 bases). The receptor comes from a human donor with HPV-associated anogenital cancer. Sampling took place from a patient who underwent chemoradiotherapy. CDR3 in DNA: TGTGCCAGCAGCTCGCGGGGCTGGGGCAATCAGCCCCAGCATTTT. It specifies CASSSRGWGNQPQHF. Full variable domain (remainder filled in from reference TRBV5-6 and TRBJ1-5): DAGVTQSPTHLIKTRGQQVTLRCSPKSGHDTVSWYQQALGQGPQFIFQYYEEEERQRGNFPDRFSGHQFPNYSSELNVNALLLGDSALYLCASSSRGWGNQPQHFGDGTRLSIL.